This is a list of T cell receptor beta chains from one sample in a study of OX40 agonist ivuxolimab in advanced cancers. Clones were sequenced by immunoSEQ multiplex PCR, and TCRdb holds only the in-frame ones, with some missing. Here the sample spans some 43,000 clones, 88% being singletons. This specimen was CD4+ or CD8+ T cells sorted from blood, taken in a trial of the OX40 agonist ivuxolimab. These receptors came from an adult with an advanced solid tumor such as melanoma, head and neck, liver or kidney cancer. Both conserved end residues are part of each CDR3. The D gene is left open where the match is weak. Only part of the rows carry a size: once, few, many, or a class if the clone is expanded.

TRBJ2-7,.,TRBV2,.,CASTQADSYEQYF,TGTGCCAGCACGCAGGCGGACTCCTACGAGCAGTACTTC
TRBJ2-1,.,TRBV7-9,.,CASSSRPEANEQFF,TGTGCCAGCAGCTCCCGTCCCGAGGCCAATGAGCAGTTCTTC
TRBJ2-3,.,TRBV4-2,.,CASSQDVTISSTDTQYF,TGTGCCAGCAGCCAAGATGTGACGATCTCGAGCACAGATACGCAGTATTTT
TRBJ2-1,.,TRBV11-2,TRBD2,CASSLVTSGSSYNEQFF,TGTGCCAGCAGCTTAGTTACTAGCGGGAGCTCCTACAATGAGCAGTTCTTC
TRBJ1-2,.,TRBV2,.,CASSESGIRGYTF,TGTGCCAGCAGTGAATCGGGAATACGTGGCTACACCTTC
TRBJ2-2,.,TRBV21-1,.,CASSKGRNTGELFF,TGTGCCAGCAGCAAAGGCAGGAATACCGGGGAGCTGTTTTTT
TRBJ1-1,.,TRBV2,.,CASSEWMNTEAFF,TGTGCCAGCAGTGAGTGGATGAACACTGAAGCTTTCTTT
TRBJ1-4,once,TRBV5-1,.,CASSWGRQGEKLFF,TGCGCCAGCAGCTGGGGCCGCCAGGGTGAAAAACTGTTTTTT
TRBJ1-2,.,TRBV7-9,.,CASSSSWGAYGYTF,TGTGCCAGCAGCTCCTCCTGGGGGGCCTATGGCTACACCTTC
TRBJ2-3,once,TRBV5-4,TRBD1,CASSFAGTGSTDTQYF,TGTGCCAGCAGCTTCGCCGGGACAGGGAGCACAGATACGCAGTATTTT
TRBJ1-1,.,TRBV11-1,.,CASRTRDMNTEAFF,TGTGCCAGCAGAACCCGGGACATGAACACTGAAGCTTTCTTT
TRBJ1-4,.,TRBV9,.,CASSVGVHREKLFF,TGTGCCAGCAGCGTAGGTGTCCACCGTGAAAAACTGTTTTTT
TRBJ1-2,.,TRBV6-5,TRBD1,CASSSQGTYGYTF,TGTGCCAGCAGTTCACAGGGGACTTATGGCTACACCTTC
TRBJ2-7,.,TRBV28,TRBD1,CASPGQADKIRYEQYF,TGTGCCAGCCCGGGACAGGCGGATAAGATCCGCTACGAGCAGTACTTC
TRBJ2-1,.,TRBV7-9,.,CASSSGPDRGQFF,TGTGCCAGCAGCTCGGGACCCGACCGTGGGCAGTTCTTC
TRBJ2-2,.,TRBV9,.,CASSPMRGVITGELFF,TGTGCCAGCAGCCCGATGAGGGGAGTAATCACCGGGGAGCTGTTTTTT
TRBJ2-3,.,TRBV28,.,CASSLRDNTDTQYF,TGTGCCAGCAGTTTGAGGGACAACACAGATACGCAGTATTTT
TRBJ2-7,.,TRBV4-2,.,CASSQVERGTYEQYF,TGTGCCAGCAGCCAAGTCGAGCGCGGTACGTACGAGCAGTACTTC
TRBJ2-1,few,TRBV30,TRBD2,CALTSGVSLGNEQFF,TGTGCCTTGACTAGCGGGGTATCCCTGGGGAATGAGCAGTTCTTC
TRBJ2-2,once,TRBV30,.,CAWSVSSDSNTGELFF,TGTGCCTGGAGTGTAAGCAGCGATTCGAACACCGGGGAGCTGTTTTTT
TRBJ2-5,.,TRBV6-5,.,CASRAPPSETQYF,TGTGCCAGCAGAGCCCCTCCTAGTGAGACCCAGTACTTC
TRBJ1-5,.,TRBV27,.,CASSPLGGPPNQPQHF,TGTGCCAGCAGCCCCCTCGGGGGCCCTCCCAATCAGCCCCAGCATTTT
TRBJ1-4,.,TRBV27,.,CASSLQGLGEKLFF,TGTGCCAGCAGTTTACAGGGGCTCGGTGAAAAACTGTTTTTT
TRBJ2-7,.,TRBV14,TRBD1,CASSRDRGPYEQYF,TGTGCCAGCAGCCGGGACAGGGGCCCCTACGAGCAGTACTTC
TRBJ2-3,.,TRBV5-1,.,CASSLIADTQYF,TGCGCCAGCAGCTTAATCGCAGATACGCAGTATTTT
TRBJ1-2,.,TRBV7-2,.,CASSLLGAENYGYTF,TGTGCCAGCAGCTTACTGGGGGCAGAGAACTATGGCTACACCTTC
TRBJ2-3,.,TRBV6-6,.,CASSPTLTPPGTQYF,TGTGCCAGCAGCCCTACCCTAACACCCCCTGGCACGCAGTATTTT
TRBJ2-7,once,TRBV5-1,.,CASSRGTQDSYEQYF,TGCGCCAGCAGCCGAGGGACACAAGACTCCTACGAGCAGTACTTC
TRBJ2-3,.,TRBV11-2,TRBD2,CASSPGLAGDDTQYF,TGTGCCAGCAGCCCGGGACTAGCGGGAGACGATACGCAGTATTTT
TRBJ2-7,.,TRBV6-1,.,CASSDLDGIAEQYF,TGTGCCAGCAGTGACCTGGACGGGATCGCCGAGCAGTACTTC
TRBJ1-4,.,TRBV5-1,.,CASSLEGIPEKLFF,TGCGCCAGCAGCTTGGAAGGGATCCCTGAAAAACTGTTTTTT
TRBJ2-5,.,TRBV18,TRBD2,CASSSRTRAPQETQYF,TGTGCCAGCTCATCCCGGACTAGAGCCCCGCAAGAGACCCAGTACTTC
TRBJ1-6,.,TRBV28,TRBD1,CASSLTGFGSPLHF,TGTGCCAGCAGCTTGACAGGGTTCGGTTCACCCCTCCACTTT
TRBJ2-3,.,TRBV9,TRBD1,CASSVEAGQDSTDTQYF,TGTGCCAGCAGCGTAGAGGCCGGACAGGATAGCACAGATACGCAGTATTTT
TRBJ2-7,.,TRBV28,TRBD2,CASSLRGRAYEQYF,TGTGCCAGCAGTTTACGCGGGAGGGCCTACGAGCAGTACTTC
TRBJ1-5,.,TRBV7-6,TRBD1,CASSPEAGGTYSNQPQHF,TGTGCCAGCAGCCCTGAGGCAGGGGGGACCTATAGCAATCAGCCCCAGCATTTT
TRBJ2-7,.,TRBV2,.,CASRRAYEQYF,TGTGCCAGCAGGAGGGCCTACGAGCAGTACTTC
TRBJ2-2,once,TRBV7-7,.,CASSPFSGNTGELFF,TGTGCCAGCAGCCCATTTAGCGGAAACACCGGGGAGCTGTTTTTT
TRBJ2-7,.,TRBV28,TRBD2,CASSSQRGVIYEQYF,TGTGCCAGCAGTAGCCAGCGGGGGGTAATCTACGAGCAGTACTTC
TRBJ1-2,.,TRBV14,.,CASSPAGYGYTF,TGTGCCAGCAGCCCGGCGGGGTATGGCTACACCTTC